This TCR beta chain came from a study of blood T cells in healthy people across ages. A second about 7 to 12 cycle PCR used barcoded and J-beta primers. TCRdb recomputed calls from the 5' RACE reads with MiXCR, one row per CDR3 protein. The sample contains over 950,000 distinct CDR3 sequences, 51% of which appear only once. This CDR3 is built from 15 residues. V dropped 4 bases and J dropped 3; count of bases not matched to a gene: 8. In germline, CDR1 is GTSNPN, CDR2 SVGIG (reference sequence). The specimen was blood. The source of this sequence is a woman in her fifties or sixties in good health. This chain connects TRBV30 to TRBJ2-7; 11 nucleotides match TRBD2. The CDR3 sequence: CAWTPLSGRVYEQYF. CDR3 coding DNA: TGTGCCTGGACTCCCCTTAGCGGGAGGGTCTACGAGCAGTACTTC. The full variable domain, rest sourced from reference TRBV30 and TRBJ2-7, is SQTIHQWPATLVQPVGSPLSLECTVEGTSNPNLYWYRQAAGRGLQLLFYSVGIGQISSEVPQNLSASRPQDRQFILSSKKLLLSDSGFYLCAWTPLSGRVYEQYFGPGTRLTVT.